A single sample is the source of the 21 T cell receptor beta chains below, sequenced in a study of shared clonotypes between healthy human individuals. Only in-frame clones appear in the TCRdb table, and some are missing; sequencing was by immunoSEQ multiplex PCR. The data hold fewer than 400,000 clones, with over 65% observed a single time. The sequencing sample was made of memory CD4+ T cells sorted from blood. Subset specified: CD45RA-negative fraction. All receptors derive from a man aged 25 to 40 in good health.

This chain links TRBV7-2 with TRBJ2-5; weak D call: TRBD2 (6 bases). Trimming took off 6 bases at V and 0 bases at J, with 17 bases between the two ends. The germline V gene encodes CDR1 SGHTA and CDR2 FQGNSA. The CDR3 is made up of 16 amino acids. CDR3 DNA sequence: TGTGCCAGCAGATATGGGACTCTCAGAAACCAAGAGACCCAGTACTTC. Encoded protein: CASRYGTLRNQETQYF.

This clone was seen once. This chain connects TRBV29-1 to TRBJ2-3, with 7 bases fitting TRBD1. The V and J ends lost 6 bases and 1 base, in that order; junction bases with no gene match: 10. Looked up from germline, CDR1 is SQVTM and CDR2 is ANQGSEA. The CDR3 covers 15 residues. The CDR3 region is CSVKGTAEGTDTQYF. The DNA of the CDR3 is TGCAGCGTGAAAGGGACAGCCGAGGGCACAGATACGCAGTATTTT.

This clone turned up a few times. The chain carries TRBV6-1 and TRBJ2-7, with a tentative D call TRBD2 (5 bases). Trimming took off 5 bases at V and 2 bases at J, with 16 bases between the two ends. Germline V lookup: CDR1 MNHNS, CDR2 SASEGT. The CDR3 spans 15 residues. The CDR3 is CASSRLAIEAYEQYF. Here the CDR3 DNA reads TGTGCCAGCAGTCGGCTAGCAATAGAGGCCTACGAGCAGTACTTC.

This clone was seen once. V is TRBV29-1 and J is TRBJ2-7; the match to TRBD1 covers 7 bases. The CDR3 is 12 amino acids. Trimming cost V 6 bases and J 4 bases; bases outside gene matches: 6. Germline loops: CDR1 SQVTM, CDR2 ANQGSEA. The CDR3 region has the DNA TGCAGCGTCTGGTCAGGGGGTTACGAGCAGTACTTC. This encodes CSVWSGGYEQYF.

CDR3: CASSDSMGSLAGANVLTF. The CDR3 DNA reads TGTGCCAGCAGTGACTCGATGGGTAGTTTAGCTGGGGCCAACGTCCTGACTTTC. The chain joins TRBV6-4 to TRBJ2-6, with D unresolved. Germline CDR1 is MRHNA and CDR2 is SNTAGT. The CDR3 runs 18 residues. V gave up 0 bases and J gave up 2 bases, with 14 bases separating them.

CDR3 loop: CASSQYLSQSRANVLTF. The CDR3 DNA sequence: TGTGCCAGCAGCCAGTACCTCTCACAAAGTCGGGCCAACGTCCTGACTTTC. This chain connects TRBV7-6 to TRBJ2-6, with D unclear. V was cut by 5 bases and J by 5 bases, with 19 bases left in between. The germline V gene encodes CDR1 SGHVS and CDR2 FNYEAQ. The CDR3 covers 17 residues.

This chain links TRBV9 with TRBJ2-1; D is unresolved. Germline loops: CDR1 SGDLS, CDR2 YYNGEE. Deletions cut 1 base from V and 9 bases from J, with 11 bases between. The CDR3 extends over 13 amino acids. The CDR3 loop is CASSVPPEGEQFF. Here the CDR3 DNA reads TGTGCCAGCAGCGTACCCCCTGAAGGTGAGCAGTTCTTC.

The chain combines TRBV5-4 with TRBJ2-1; TRBD2 matches at 12 bases. The CDR3 is 16 residues long. The V gene end was trimmed by 5 bases and the J gene end by 4 bases; junction bases not matched to a gene: 7. Germline V gene lookup returns CDR1 SGHNT and CDR2 YYREEE (reference sequence). CDR3 amino acids: CASSTDLAGGYNEQFF. In DNA form, the CDR3 reads TGTGCCAGCAGTACAGATCTAGCGGGAGGGTACAATGAGCAGTTCTTC.

The V gene is TRBV28, the J gene TRBJ1-3, with TRBD1 matching 8 bases. This CDR3 spans 17 amino acids. The V segment lost 5 bases and the J segment 0 bases; nucleotides outside the gene matches: 9. Germline V gene data show CDR1 as MDHEN and CDR2 as SYDVKM. DNA of the CDR3: TGTGCCAGCAGTCGAAACAGGGGGACAGCCTCTGGAAACACCATATATTTT. Translation gives CASSRNRGTASGNTIYF.

This clone was seen more than once but under ten times. The chain employs TRBV28 and TRBJ2-1; possible D gene TRBD1, 6 bases. V lost 5 bases and J 6 bases, leaving 14 bases between the germline ends. The CDR3 has 14 amino acids. Germline loops: CDR1 MDHEN, CDR2 SYDVKM. DNA of the CDR3: TGTGCCAGCAGTGTAACAGGGAGATTCAATGAGCAGTTCTTC. Its translation is CASSVTGRFNEQFF.

The sample holds a few counts of this clone. This chain uses TRBV20-1 with TRBJ2-2; D call uncertain. Germline CDR1 and CDR2: DFQATT and SNEGSKA (reference sequence). This CDR3 region has 11 residues. V dropped 6 bases and J dropped 7 bases, with 9 bases sitting between them. Here the CDR3 reads CSAPKYGELFF. In nucleotides, the CDR3 is TGCAGTGCGCCCAAATACGGGGAGCTGTTTTTT.

The chain links TRBV7-8 to TRBJ1-1, with D hard to call. There are 13 residues in the CDR3. V lost 2 bases to trimming and J lost 6 bases, with 10 bases between them. Germline assignment: CDR1 SGHVS and CDR2 FQNEAQ. CDR3 nucleotide sequence: TGTGCCAGCAGCTTATCGCTCGGGGCTGAAGCTTTCTTT. It encodes CASSLSLGAEAFF.

This clone was picked up a small number of times. The chain has TRBV28 and TRBJ1-5; possible D gene TRBD1, 5 bases. In germline, CDR1 is MDHEN, CDR2 SYDVKM. V was clipped by 6 bases and J by 9 bases, with 18 bases between them. The CDR3 consists of 14 residues. As DNA, the CDR3 is TGTGCCAGCAGAGGGGAGGGGATATGGCGGCCCCAGCATTTT. This codes for CASRGEGIWRPQHF. The whole variable domain, filled in from reference TRBV28 and TRBJ1-5, reads DVKVTQSSRYLVKRTGEKVFLECVQDMDHENMFWYRQDPGLGLRLIYFSYDVKMKEKGDIPEGYSVSREKKERFSLILESASTNQTSMYLCASRGEGIWRPQHFGDGTRLSIL.

The chain uses TRBV18 and TRBJ1-5; unclear D gene. Germline V gives CDR1 KGHSH, CDR2 LQKENI. The CDR3 is 13 amino acids. V lost 6 bases to trimming and J lost 4 bases, with 10 bases between them. Written as DNA, the CDR3 is TGTGCCAGCTCCGAACAAAGGAATCAGCCCCAGCATTTT. Amino acids: CASSEQRNQPQHF.

The chain couples TRBV7-8 to TRBJ2-1; D is possibly TRBD1 (6 bases). The V end was cut by 1 base, the J end by 3 bases, with 10 bases between. Germline CDR1 reads SGHVS; CDR2 reads FQNEAQ. The CDR3 sequence is 15 residues long. The CDR3 bases are TGTGCCAGCAGCTTAGGACAGGTAGACTACAATGAGCAGTTCTTC. The encoded protein is CASSLGQVDYNEQFF.

This clone was counted a few times. The V gene is TRBV28, the J gene TRBJ1-5, with D hard to call. The V and J ends lost 1 base and 2 bases respectively, with 3 bases between them. The CDR3 sequence is 13 residues long. CDR1 is MDHEN, CDR2 SYDVKM, per germline. CDR3 loop: CASSLLGNQPQHF. DNA for the CDR3: TGTGCCAGCAGTTTATTGGGCAATCAGCCCCAGCATTTT.

V gene TRBV7-8 combines with J gene TRBJ2-3, with a possible D match to TRBD2 (6 bases). This CDR3 has 17 amino acids. The V and J ends lost 0 bases and 3 bases respectively, with 16 bases between them. In germline, CDR1 is SGHVS, CDR2 FQNEAQ. In DNA form, the CDR3 reads TGTGCCAGCAGCTTAGCGTCCGGAGGGAGGAGGACAGATACGCAGTATTTT. Its translation: CASSLASGGRRTDTQYF.

V is TRBV10-1 and J is TRBJ2-2; possible D gene TRBD1, 5 bases. V lost 4 bases, J lost 0 bases, and 9 bases lay in between. Germline V gene data show CDR1 as WNHNN and CDR2 as SYGVQD (reference sequence). The CDR3 sequence is 15 residues long. The CDR3 region has the DNA TGCGCCAGCAGTGCTGGGGCAGCGAACACCGGGGAGCTGTTTTTT. It yields the protein CASSAGAANTGELFF.

The V call is TRBV4-2, the J call TRBJ2-2; D remains ambiguous. This CDR3 has 13 amino acids. The V end lost 0 bases, the J end lost 4 bases, and 3 bases lay between the germline ends. The germline V gene has CDR1 LGHNA and CDR2 YNFKEQ. The CDR3 region has the DNA TGTGCCAGCAGCCAAGAGACCACCGGGGAGCTGTTTTTT. Protein product: CASSQETTGELFF.

The CDR3 nucleotides read TGTGCCAGCAGCCATCTCACACTCTACGAGCAGTACTTC. It codes for CASSHLTLYEQYF. The chain employs TRBV4-2 and TRBJ2-7; D unclear. CDR3 size: 13 residues. The V gene's germline CDR1 is LGHNA and CDR2 YNFKEQ. Deletions cut 3 bases from V and 3 bases from J, with 9 bases between.

V usage is TRBV29-1 and J usage is TRBJ1-5; D remains unclear. The CDR3 is 14 amino acids. V lost 2 bases and J lost 4, with 12 bases in between. Germline V lookup: CDR1 SQVTM, CDR2 ANQGSEA. CDR3 region: CSVETGHPNQPQHF. The DNA for the CDR3 is TGCAGCGTTGAAACGGGCCACCCTAATCAGCCCCAGCATTTT.